This T cell receptor (beta chain) was identified during a study of T cell responses to AZD1222 COVID-19 vaccine. The CDR3 has 16 amino acids. The junction had 5 bases not matched to a gene; V was cut back by 2 bases and J by 0 bases. Germline V gene data show CDR1 as SGHDT and CDR2 as YYEEEE. The data were produced by immunoSEQ multiplex PCR, yet TCRdb's version contains in-frame clones alone and is incomplete. In the table there are around 150,000 clones, roughly 90% of which are singletons. The receptor comes from an adult in good health. Sequenced here: peripheral blood, sampled on day 0 of AZD1222 vaccination. V gene TRBV5-6 combines with J gene TRBJ1-5; 7 bases fit TRBD1. The CDR3 loop is CASSFRTGVSNQPQHF. Here the CDR3 DNA reads TGTGCCAGCAGCTTTCGGACAGGAGTTAGCAATCAGCCCCAGCATTTT.